Sequencing of this T cell receptor beta chain was carried out in a study of blood T cells in healthy people across ages. The CDR3 is 15 amino acids. The trim removed 3 bases at V and 9 bases at J, leaving 12 bases unmatched. Germline lookup yields CDR1 MGHDK and CDR2 SYGVNS. Combining a sample-barcoded 5' primer with a J-beta primer mix, a second PCR ran for roughly 7 to 12 cycles. Each CDR3 protein is one row after TCRdb ran MiXCR on the 5' RACE reads. The sample lists 1.5 million to 2 million distinct CDR3 sequences, 25% to 30% occurring once. Ten or more counts support this clonotype. Input material: blood. The source is a woman aged 25 to 39 in good health. V gene TRBV25-1 combines with J gene TRBJ2-7, with TRBD1 matching over 9 bases. This CDR3 is CASSEAFGDREGQYF. The CDR3 DNA reads as TGTGCCAGCAGTGAGGCATTTGGGGACAGGGAGGGGCAGTACTTC.